Below, 19 T cell receptor beta chains from the same sample are listed, as sequenced in a study of blood T cell repertoires in COVID-19. The table came from immunoSEQ multiplex PCR; TCRdb's copy has only in-frame clones and leaves some out. There are 140,000 or so clones in the sample; 84% occur only once, and around 3.2% lies in the top ten. Sequenced: PBMCs or T cells enriched from blood (not recorded which). These receptors were collected from a woman in her forties or fifties with acute COVID-19.

V gene TRBV2 combines with J gene TRBJ1-5, with 7 bases lining up with TRBD1. This CDR3 region has 14 residues. The ends lost 6 bases at V and 3 bases at J; junction bases unmatched: 5. Germline assignment: CDR1 SNHLY and CDR2 FYNNEI. The CDR3 DNA reads TGTGCCAGCAGGGGGGACAGCGACAATCAGCCCCAGCATTTT. It translates to CASRGDSDNQPQHF.

V usage is TRBV14 and J usage is TRBJ2-5; 8 nucleotides agree with TRBD1. The CDR3 consists of 14 residues. V shed 5 bases, J shed 5 bases, and the junction held 7 bases outside the gene matches. Germline V gene data show CDR1 as SGHDN and CDR2 as FVKESK. The CDR3 coding sequence is TGTGCCAGCAGCGGCAGGGGGCCTGTGGAGACCCAGTACTTC. It specifies CASSGRGPVETQYF.

The sample holds a few counts of this clone. The rearrangement links TRBV7-3 to TRBJ2-5; TRBD2 matches 10 bases. There are 16 residues in the CDR3. Germline CDR1 reads SGHTA; CDR2 reads FQGTGA. The J segment lost 1 base and the V segment lost 5 bases, leaving 7 bases of the junction unmatched. Here the CDR3 DNA reads TGTGCCAGCAGCCCAGGGACTAGCGCCTCCCAAGAGACCCAGTACTTC. Translation: CASSPGTSASQETQYF.

The CDR3 reads CASSFEGAANTEAFF. For the CDR3, the DNA is TGTGCCAGTAGTTTCGAGGGGGCGGCTAACACTGAAGCTTTCTTT. The chain has TRBV19 and TRBJ1-1, with 7 bases aligning to TRBD1. This CDR3 is 15 amino acids long. Unmatched junction bases numbered 8, after V lost 5 bases and J lost 2 bases. CDR1 is LNHDA and CDR2 is SQIVND in the germline V gene (reference sequence).

The chain employs TRBV9 and TRBJ2-5, with TRBD2 matching over 13 bases. Germline CDR1 reads SGDLS; CDR2 reads YYNGEE. V lost 0 bases and J lost 5; bases outside the gene matches: 4. The CDR3 contains 16 residues. The CDR3 DNA reads TGTGCCAGCAGCGTAGTAGAGGGACTAGCGGGGGAGACCCAGTACTTC. Protein product: CASSVVEGLAGETQYF.

This chain links TRBV6-5 with TRBJ2-5; tentative D call: TRBD2 (5 bases). This CDR3 spans 14 amino acids. Trimming shortened V by 7 bases and J by 4 bases, and 16 bases separated the two germline ends. The germline CDR1 and CDR2 sequences are MNHEY and SVGAGI. CDR3 bases: TGTGCCAGCAAAGTGGAGTGGGCGGGAGAGACCCAGTACTTC. It yields the protein CASKVEWAGETQYF.

The chain recombines TRBV19 with TRBJ2-7; weak D call: TRBD2 (6 bases). The length of the CDR3 is 14 residues. V shed 6 bases and J shed 0 bases, with 12 bases lying between them. CDR1 LNHDA and CDR2 SQIVND come from the germline V gene (reference sequence). This CDR3 is CASRLGGSSYEQYF. The CDR3 DNA follows: TGTGCCAGTAGGCTGGGGGGAAGCTCCTACGAGCAGTACTTC.

This chain joins TRBV18 and TRBJ1-2, with D possibly being TRBD1 (6 bases). The CDR3 is 13 amino acids. In germline, CDR1 is KGHSH, CDR2 LQKENI. The V gene lost 5 bases and the J gene lost 7 bases, with 14 bases spanning the gap. The CDR3 loop is CASSTDRLSGYTF. CDR3 in DNA: TGTGCCAGCTCAACCGACAGGTTGAGTGGCTACACCTTC.

The chain uses TRBV19 and TRBJ2-5; 7 positions match TRBD2. There are 18 residues in the CDR3. Trimming at V came to 1 base and at J to 2 bases, leaving 13 bases not matched to a gene. CDR1 and CDR2 from the germline V gene are LNHDA and SQIVND (reference sequence). CDR3 nucleotides: TGTGCCAGTAGTATAGGTGGGCAAGGGAGGGCCGTACAAGAGACCCAGTACTTC. Protein product: CASSIGGQGRAVQETQYF.

The gene calls are TRBV5-4 and TRBJ2-3, with D perhaps TRBD2 (6 bases). The CDR3 runs to 15 residues. The V gene lost 2 bases and the J gene lost 1 base, with 11 bases spanning the gap. Germline V gene data show CDR1 as SGHNT and CDR2 as YYREEE (reference sequence). The CDR3 reads CASSFGGIGTDTQYF. The CDR3, as DNA: TGTGCCAGCAGCTTCGGCGGGATCGGCACAGATACGCAGTATTTT.

Only a few counts were recorded for this clone. The chain uses TRBV7-9 and TRBJ1-1; TRBD1 agrees at 7 bases. The J segment lost 1 base and the V segment lost 2 bases, leaving 1 base of the junction unmatched. The CDR3 loop spans 14 amino acids. Germline CDR1 is SEHNR and CDR2 is FQNEAQ (reference sequence). CDR3 sequence reads: CASSLTGANTEAFF. As DNA, the CDR3 is TGTGCCAGCAGCTTAACAGGGGCGAACACTGAAGCTTTCTTT.

The rearrangement uses TRBV11-2 and TRBJ2-5; possibly TRBD2 for D (5 bases). The CDR3 totals 15 residues. Germline-derived CDR1 and CDR2 are SGHAT and FQNNGV. V lost 0 bases and J 5 bases, leaving 13 bases between the germline ends. The CDR3 DNA reads TGTGCCAGCAGCTTAGATAGGGCGGGCGGGGAGACCCAGTACTTC. This encodes CASSLDRAGGETQYF.

The DNA for the CDR3 is TGTGCCACCAGCGTGGGACAGGACGTAAATGAGCAGTTCTTC. Its protein is CATSVGQDVNEQFF. This chain joins TRBV15 and TRBJ2-1; 8 positions match TRBD1. CDR3 length equals 14 residues. Looked up from germline, CDR1 is LNHNV and CDR2 is YYDKDF (reference sequence). The V gene end was trimmed by 5 bases and the J gene end by 7 bases; junction bases not matched to a gene: 7.

The V gene is TRBV30, the J gene TRBJ1-2, with no clear D. Germline V lookup: CDR1 GTSNPN, CDR2 SVGIG (reference sequence). The ends were cut back, 5 bases at V and 4 bases at J, with 14 bases in the middle. The CDR3 is made up of 13 amino acids. Here the CDR3 DNA reads TGTGCCTGGGGTGAGGGATTCGGCTATGGCTACACCTTC. It codes for CAWGEGFGYGYTF.

V gene TRBV7-8 combines with J gene TRBJ1-3; D remains unclear. The CDR3 is 17 residues long. CDR1 is SGHVS and CDR2 is FQNEAQ in the germline V gene. The germline V and J ends were trimmed by 2 bases and 0 bases, with 14 bases remaining between them. CDR3 DNA: TGTGCCAGCAGCTTACTTAGTCCGGGGAGCTCTGGAAACACCATATATTTT. This sequence encodes CASSLLSPGSSGNTIYF.

The V call is TRBV4-1, the J call TRBJ1-1, with 10 bases lining up with TRBD1. V dropped 5 bases and J dropped 3; count of bases not matched to a gene: 12. The CDR3 has 17 amino acids. The germline gives CDR1 MGHRA, CDR2 YSYEKL. CDR3 loop: CASSVFIVGQGDTEAFF. The CDR3 DNA follows: TGCGCCAGCAGCGTTTTCATAGTCGGACAGGGGGACACTGAAGCTTTCTTT.

This chain links TRBV12-3 or TRBV12-4 with TRBJ1-1; D uncertain. V was cut by 3 bases and J by 7 bases, with 9 bases left in between. The CDR3 is 12 residues long. The CDR3 is CASSFQDGEAFF. The CDR3 DNA reads as TGTGCCAGCAGTTTTCAGGATGGTGAAGCTTTCTTT.

CDR3 DNA: TGTGCCAGCAGCCTAAGACAGGGATTGGGCTACACCTTC. It yields the protein CASSLRQGLGYTF. This chain joins TRBV14 and TRBJ1-2, with 7 bases matching TRBD1. This CDR3 is built from 13 residues. J gave up 8 bases and V 4 bases, and 7 bases lay outside the gene matches. Germline CDR1 and CDR2: SGHDN and FVKESK. Using reference TRBV14 and TRBJ1-2 for the parts outside the CDR3, the full variable domain is EAGVTQFPSHSVIEKGQTVTLRCDPISGHDNLYWYRRVMGKEIKFLLHFVKESKQDESGMPNNRFLAERTGGTYSTLKVQPAELEDSGVYFCASSLRQGLGYTFGSGTRLTVV.

The chain couples TRBV12-5 to TRBJ2-3; 7 positions match TRBD1. The V gene's germline CDR1 is LGHNT and CDR2 FRNRAP. Trimming removed 5 bases from V and 2 bases from J; junction bases left unmatched: 7. The CDR3 spans 15 residues. CDR3 in amino acids: CASGGGQIYTDTQYF. CDR3 DNA: TGTGCTAGTGGTGGGGGACAGATCTACACAGATACGCAGTATTTT.